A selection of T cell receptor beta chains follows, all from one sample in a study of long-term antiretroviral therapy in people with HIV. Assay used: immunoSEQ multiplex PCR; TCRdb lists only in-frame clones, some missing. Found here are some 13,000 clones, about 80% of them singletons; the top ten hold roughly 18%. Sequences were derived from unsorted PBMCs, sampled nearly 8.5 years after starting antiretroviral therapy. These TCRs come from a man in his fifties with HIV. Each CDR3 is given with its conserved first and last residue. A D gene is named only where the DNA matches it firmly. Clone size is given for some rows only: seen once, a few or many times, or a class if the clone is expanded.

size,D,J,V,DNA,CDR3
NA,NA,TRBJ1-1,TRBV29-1,TGCAGCGTTGTCGCCGCGAACACTGAAGCTTTCTTT,CSVVAANTEAFF
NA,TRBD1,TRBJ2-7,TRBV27,TGTGCCAGCAGTTTATCCGGGACAGGGGGTTACGAGCAGTACTTC,CASSLSGTGGYEQYF
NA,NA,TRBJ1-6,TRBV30,TGTGCCTGGGGTGGAACCTCGTATTCACCCCTCCACTTT,CAWGGTSYSPLHF
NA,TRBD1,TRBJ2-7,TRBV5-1,TGCGCCAGCAGCCTGGGACAGGGGGCGACCGAGCAGTACTTC,CASSLGQGATEQYF
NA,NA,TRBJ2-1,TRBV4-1,TGCGCCAGCAGCCAGGCCGGGACTTTTTACAATGAGCAGTTCTTC,CASSQAGTFYNEQFF
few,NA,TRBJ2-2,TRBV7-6,TGTGCCAGCAGCTCGCCAAACGGGGAGCTGTTTTTT,CASSSPNGELFF
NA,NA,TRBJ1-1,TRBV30,TGTGCCTGGAGTCGGGGGGGATTCACTGAAGCTTTCTTT,CAWSRGGFTEAFF
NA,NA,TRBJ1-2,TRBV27,TGTGCCAGCAGTTTGGGGGGCGTCTATGGCTACACCTTC,CASSLGGVYGYTF
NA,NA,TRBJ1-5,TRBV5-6,TGTGCCAGCAGCTTGTGGAACAGGGATAATCAGCCCCAGCATTTT,CASSLWNRDNQPQHF
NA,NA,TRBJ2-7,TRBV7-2,TGTGCCAGCAGCTTAGAGGGTTCAGTTTCCTACGAGCAGTACTTC,CASSLEGSVSYEQYF
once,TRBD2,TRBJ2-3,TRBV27,TGTGCCAGCAGGCAACGTTGGGCTAGCGGGGGCCCCCAGGTAGATACGCAGTATTTT,CASRQRWASGGPQVDTQYF
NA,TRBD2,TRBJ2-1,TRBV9,TGTGCCAGCAGCGTAGGCGGGGGTGCATACAATGAGCAGTTCTTC,CASSVGGGAYNEQFF
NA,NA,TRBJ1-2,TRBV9,TGTGCCAGCAGCGCGGCCCCCGGTGATAGGGATAAGGGCTACACCTTC,CASSAAPGDRDKGYTF
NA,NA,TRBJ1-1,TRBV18,TGTGCCAGCTCGCAATCGACGGATTTCACTGAAGCTTTCTTT,CASSQSTDFTEAFF
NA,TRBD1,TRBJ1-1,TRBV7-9,TGTGCCAGCAGCTACAACAGGGGATCGAACACTGAAGCTTTCTTT,CASSYNRGSNTEAFF
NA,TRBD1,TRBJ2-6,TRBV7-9,TGTGCCAGCAGTCTGTCCCGGGACAGGTCTGGGGCCAACGTCCTGACTTTC,CASSLSRDRSGANVLTF
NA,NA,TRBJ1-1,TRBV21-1,TGTGCCAGCAGCAAAGAAGGTAGGGGCATGGGGCTTGGGGCTTTCTTT,CASSKEGRGMGLGAFF
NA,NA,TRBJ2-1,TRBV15,TGTGCCACCAGCAGAGGGAGGGCCCCCTACAATGAGCAGTTCTTC,CATSRGRAPYNEQFF
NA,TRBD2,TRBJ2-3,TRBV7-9,TGTGCCAGCAGCCCCCAGCCTAGCGGGGGAACAGATACGCAGTATTTT,CASSPQPSGGTDTQYF
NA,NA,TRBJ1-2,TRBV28,TGTGCCAGCAGTTTGTTGTTGTCCTCCTCGAGGTCTAACTATGGCTACACCTTC,CASSLLLSSSRSNYGYTF
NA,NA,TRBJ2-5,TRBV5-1,TGCGCCAGCAGCTTCGTACACCAAGAGACCCAGTACTTC,CASSFVHQETQYF
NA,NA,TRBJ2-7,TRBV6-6,TGTGCCAGCAGTTATTCCCCCTACGAGCAGTACTTC,CASSYSPYEQYF
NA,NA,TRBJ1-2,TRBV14,TGTGCCAGCAGCGACCAGGGGTCCTACTATGGCTACACCTTC,CASSDQGSYYGYTF
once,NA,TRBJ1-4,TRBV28,TGTGCCAGCTGGGAGGGGACCACAACTAATGAAAAACTGTTTTTT,CASWEGTTTNEKLFF
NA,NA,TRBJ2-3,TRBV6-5,TGTGCCAGCAGTTATGGGGTGGCAGATACGCAGTATTTT,CASSYGVADTQYF
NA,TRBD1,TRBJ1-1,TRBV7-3,TGTGCCAGCAGCTTAACCCCGGGACAGTGGAACACTGAAGCTTTCTTT,CASSLTPGQWNTEAFF
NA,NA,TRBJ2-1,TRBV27,TGTGCCAGCAGAGGCGACAGTAATGAGCAGTTCTTC,CASRGDSNEQFF
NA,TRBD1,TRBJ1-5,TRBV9,TGTGCCAGCAGCCCCCACGGGACAGGGGAACAGCCCCAGCATTTT,CASSPHGTGEQPQHF
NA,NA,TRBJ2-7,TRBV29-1,TGCAGCGTTGACGGGGACGGCTACGAGCAGTACTTC,CSVDGDGYEQYF
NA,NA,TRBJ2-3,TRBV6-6,TGTGCCAGCAGTTTCCTAGCCGATCCCCCAGATACGCAGTATTTT,CASSFLADPPDTQYF
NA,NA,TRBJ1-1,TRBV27,TGTGCCAGCTCTGATTGGTGGGGCACTGAAGCTTTCTTT,CASSDWWGTEAFF
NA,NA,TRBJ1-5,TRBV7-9,TGTGCCAGCAGCTTGGAGAATCAGCCCCAGCATTTT,CASSLENQPQHF
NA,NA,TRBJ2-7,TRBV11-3,TGTGCCAGCAGCTTAGAGGGGGACCACTACGAGCAGTACTTC,CASSLEGDHYEQYF
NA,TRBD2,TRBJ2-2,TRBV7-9,TGTGCCAGCAGCTCCACGGGACTAGCGGGGGAGCCGAACACCGGGGAGCTGTTTTTT,CASSSTGLAGEPNTGELFF
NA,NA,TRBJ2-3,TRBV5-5,TGTGCCAGCACCTTAGCTTCTTTGACTGGTCCTAGCACAGATACGCAGTATTTT,CASTLASLTGPSTDTQYF
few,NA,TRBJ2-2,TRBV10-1,TGCGCCAGCAGTGAATTGACCACCGGGGAGCTGTTTTTT,CASSELTTGELFF
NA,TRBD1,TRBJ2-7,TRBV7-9,TGTGCCAGCAGCTTTGGGACAGGCGACTCCTACGAGCAGTACTTC,CASSFGTGDSYEQYF
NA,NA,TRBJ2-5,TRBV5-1,TGCGCCAGCAGCGACCCCCAAGAGACCCAGTACTTC,CASSDPQETQYF
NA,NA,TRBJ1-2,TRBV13,TGTGCCAGCAGCTGGCCTGAGGAGGGGGACTATGGCTACACCTTC,CASSWPEEGDYGYTF
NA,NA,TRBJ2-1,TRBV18,TGTGCCAGCTCACCAATCAGCTACAATGAGCAGTTCTTC,CASSPISYNEQFF
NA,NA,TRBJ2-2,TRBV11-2,TGTGCCAGCAGCTTAGCGGCCGGGGAGCTGTTTTTT,CASSLAAGELFF
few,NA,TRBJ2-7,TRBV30,TGTGCCTGGAGTTGGACCATCTCCTACGAGCAGTACTTC,CAWSWTISYEQYF
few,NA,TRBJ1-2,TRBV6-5,TGTGCCACGTGGCAGGTCGACTATGGCTACACCTTC,CATWQVDYGYTF
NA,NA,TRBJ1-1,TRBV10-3,TGTGCCATCAGTGAGTCGCAGGGAGAAGCTTTCTTT,CAISESQGEAFF
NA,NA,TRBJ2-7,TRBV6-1,TGTGCCAGCAGGGAAATCCAGGGATGGGACGAGCAGTACTTC,CASREIQGWDEQYF
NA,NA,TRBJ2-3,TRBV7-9,TGTGCCAGCAGCTTAGGAACAGATACGCAGTATTTT,CASSLGTDTQYF
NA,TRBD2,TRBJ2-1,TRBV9,TGTGCCAGCAGCGTAGCTCCCGGACTAGCGGGGGGCTTACGTAATGAGCAGTTCTTC,CASSVAPGLAGGLRNEQFF
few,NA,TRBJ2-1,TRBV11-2,TGTGCCAGCAGCTTAGATTTCGGGACTGGTCCCAATGAGCAGTTCTTC,CASSLDFGTGPNEQFF
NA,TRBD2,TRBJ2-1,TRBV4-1,TGCGCCAGCAGCCATCCCGGGACTAGCGGGGGCCCTAACTACAATGAGCAGTTCTTC,CASSHPGTSGGPNYNEQFF
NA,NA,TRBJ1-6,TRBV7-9,TGTGCCAGCAGCTTTACAGGGAATTCACCCCTCCACTTT,CASSFTGNSPLHF
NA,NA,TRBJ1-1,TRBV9,TGTGCCAGCAGCGACGACAGTGAGAAAGACACTGAAGCTTTCTTT,CASSDDSEKDTEAFF
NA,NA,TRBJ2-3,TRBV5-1,TGCGCCAGCAGCTCGGTCAGTCTACGGGATACGCAGTATTTT,CASSSVSLRDTQYF
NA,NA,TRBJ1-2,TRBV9,TGTGCCAGCAGCGTAGAACAGGGCACCCTCTATGGCTACACCTTC,CASSVEQGTLYGYTF
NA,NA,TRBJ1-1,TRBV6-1,TGTGCCAGCAGGGTCCCGGTGGACACTGAAGCTTTCTTT,CASRVPVDTEAFF
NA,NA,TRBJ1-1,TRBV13,TGTGCCAGCAGCTTTAGATCGGGGAACACTGAAGCTTTCTTT,CASSFRSGNTEAFF
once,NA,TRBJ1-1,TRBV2,TGTGCCAGCAGTGAAGCGCTCTTCAACACTGAAGCTTTCTTT,CASSEALFNTEAFF